One and the same sample provided the 5 T cell receptor beta chains below, sequenced in a study of beta chain features in type 1 diabetes. Expressed TCRB transcripts were sequenced after all isolated RNA was converted to cDNA. Assay used: immunoSEQ multiplex PCR; TCRdb lists only in-frame clones, some missing. The repertoire holds just over 150,000 clones, around 10% seen once, with 2% to 2.5% in the top ten. Sample: central memory CD4+ T cells from blood. Source of these receptors: a man younger than 35 in good health.

In this sample, this clone turned up a few times. The genes are TRBV15 and TRBJ2-1; 10 positions agree with TRBD1. The junction had 1 base not matched to a gene; V was cut back by 3 bases and J by 2 bases. Germline loops: CDR1 LNHNV, CDR2 YYDKDF (reference sequence). The CDR3 runs 15 residues. For the CDR3, the DNA is TGTGCCACCAGCAGGGACAGGGGGGCCTACAATGAGCAGTTCTTC. Translating it yields CATSRDRGAYNEQFF.

In this sample, this clone turned up a few times. CDR3 loop: CASSPNSLTNYGYTF. The CDR3 DNA reads as TGTGCCAGCAGTCCCAACAGTCTTACTAACTATGGCTACACCTTC. This sequence joins TRBV6-1 and TRBJ1-2, with D hard to call. Germline V gene lookup returns CDR1 MNHNS and CDR2 SASEGT. The CDR3 runs 15 residues. Trimming pared 5 bases from V and 0 bases from J, leaving 13 bases between.

This clone was recorded a few times. The J gene is TRBJ2-1, the V gene TRBV5-4, with D unresolved. Between the trimmed V and J ends, which lost 0 bases and 4 bases, there was a span of 11 bases. CDR3 length equals 15 residues. CDR1 and CDR2 from the germline V gene are SGHNT and YYREEE (reference sequence). CDR3 region: CASSLEGDTYNEQFF. In nucleotides, the CDR3 is TGTGCCAGCAGCTTGGAAGGCGACACGTACAATGAGCAGTTCTTC.

The chain links TRBV6-6 to TRBJ2-5, with a possible D match to TRBD1 (8 bases). The germline gives CDR1 MNHNY, CDR2 SVGAGI (reference sequence). Trimming cost V 9 bases and J 3 bases, with 14 bases left between them. This CDR3 is 13 amino acids long. CDR3 DNA: TGTGCCAGGCCACAGGGGGGGGAAGAGACCCAGTACTTC. Translation: CARPQGGEETQYF.

This chain uses TRBV5-1 with TRBJ1-5, with D unclear. The V end was cut by 4 bases, the J end by 7 bases, with 18 bases between. There are 15 residues in the CDR3. Germline V gene data show CDR1 as SGHRS and CDR2 as YFSETQ. CDR3 nucleotide sequence: TGCGCCAGCAGCCCCCAAGTGGGCGAGGGACAGCCCCAGCATTTT. It is translated as CASSPQVGEGQPQHF. The full variable domain, rest sourced from reference TRBV5-1 and TRBJ1-5, is KAGVTQTPRYLIKTRGQQVTLSCSPISGHRSVSWYQQTPGQGLQFLFEYFSETQRNKGNFPGRFSGRQFSNSRSEMNVSTLELGDSALYLCASSPQVGEGQPQHFGDGTRLSIL.